These 30 T cell receptor beta chains were sequenced from one sample in a study of control samples from healthy donors and cancer patients. Repertoires were generated with immunoSEQ multiplex PCR, while TCRdb's copy carries only in-frame clones and drops some. The sample includes some 89,000 clones, 86% of them seen just once. Sequences were obtained from blood. All receptors derive from a man aged 25 to 40 in good health.

The J gene is TRBJ1-1, the V gene TRBV5-6, with a weak D call TRBD1 (5 bases). Germline CDR1 reads SGHDT; CDR2 reads YYEEEE. This CDR3 region has 15 residues. Trimming took 1 base from V and 3 from J, leaving 13 bases between them. CDR3 nucleotides: TGTGCCAGCAGCTTGCCCGGCAGGGCCGACACTGAAGCTTTCTTT. Its protein is CASSLPGRADTEAFF.

The chain combines TRBV19 with TRBJ1-1; 7 bases align to TRBD1. The CDR3 has 16 amino acids. Trimming cost V 1 base and J 3 bases; bases outside gene matches: 8. Germline V gene lookup returns CDR1 LNHDA and CDR2 SQIVND (reference sequence). CDR3 sequence: CASSIVPRGYDTEAFF. The CDR3 DNA is TGTGCCAGTAGTATAGTCCCCAGGGGGTACGACACTGAAGCTTTCTTT.

The chain combines TRBV9 with TRBJ1-5; TRBD1 agrees at 7 bases. From germline, CDR1 is SGDLS and CDR2 YYNGEE. V trimming: 4 bases; J trimming: 1 base; junction bases outside the gene matches: 8. This CDR3 contains 16 residues. As DNA, the CDR3 is TGTGCCAGCAGCCCCGGGACAGACATCAGCAATCAGCCCCAGCATTTT. It codes for CASSPGTDISNQPQHF.

J is TRBJ2-1 and V is TRBV5-1; the match to TRBD1 covers 12 bases. The trim removed 4 bases at V and 7 bases at J, leaving 6 bases unmatched. The CDR3 length is 15 residues. Looked up from germline, CDR1 is SGHRS and CDR2 is YFSETQ. The DNA for the CDR3 is TGCGCCAGCAGCACCGGGACAGGGGGCGGGAATGAGCAGTTCTTC. It translates to CASSTGTGGGNEQFF.

Only one count was recorded for this clone. The rearrangement joins TRBV20-1 to TRBJ1-1, with 8 positions matching TRBD1. The trim removed 6 bases at V and 9 bases at J, leaving 6 bases unmatched. Germline-derived CDR1 and CDR2 are DFQATT and SNEGSKA (reference sequence). The CDR3 has 11 residues. The CDR3, as DNA: TGCAGTGCCCCCGGACAGGGACAAGCTTTCTTT. Translating gives CSAPGQGQAFF.

This rearrangement joins TRBV5-4 to TRBJ2-3; a possible D gene is TRBD2 (6 bases). Trimming left V 3 bases short and J 4 bases short, with 15 bases between. CDR1 is SGHNT and CDR2 is YYREEE in the germline V gene (reference sequence). The CDR3 has 15 amino acids. In DNA, the CDR3 is TGTGCCAGCAGCTGGGAGGTAGGGGAGTCAGATACGCAGTATTTT. Translation: CASSWEVGESDTQYF.

This clone was seen a few times. This rearrangement joins TRBV7-9 to TRBJ2-4, with D tentatively TRBD1 (6 bases). Trimming took off 5 bases at V and 8 bases at J, with 19 bases between the two ends. This CDR3 is 15 amino acids long. The germline CDR1 and CDR2 sequences are SEHNR and FQNEAQ (reference sequence). The CDR3 is CASSLRGGLEDIQYF. Written as DNA, the CDR3 is TGTGCCAGCAGCCTCAGGGGTGGATTGGAGGACATTCAGTACTTC.

Worth noting for this clone: The same CDR3 arises from other DNA sequences in this sample as well. The V and J genes are TRBV5-1 and TRBJ1-6; D is uncertain. The CDR3 loop spans 12 amino acids. The V and J ends lost 1 base and 5 bases respectively, with 1 base between them. CDR1 is SGHRS and CDR2 is YFSETQ in the germline V gene. In DNA form, the CDR3 reads TGCGCCAGCAGCTTGAATAATTCACCCCTCCACTTT. It specifies CASSLNNSPLHF.

V is TRBV10-3 and J is TRBJ1-1; D might be TRBD1 (6 bases). V dropped 10 bases and J dropped 3 bases, with 15 bases sitting between them. Per the germline V gene, CDR1 is ENHRY and CDR2 is SYGVKD. This CDR3 comprises 13 residues. The CDR3 reads CATCRGGDTEAFF. The CDR3 DNA is TGTGCCACTTGCAGGGGAGGGGACACTGAAGCTTTCTTT.

The chain carries TRBV7-3 and TRBJ2-1; TRBD1 agrees at 7 bases. The CDR3 loop spans 16 amino acids. Trimming took 1 base from V and 3 from J; bases not matched to a gene: 6. CDR1 and CDR2 from the germline V gene are SGHTA and FQGTGA. The CDR3 region has the DNA TGTGCCAGCAGCTTAATCCCCAGGACAGGCTACAATGAGCAGTTCTTC. As protein: CASSLIPRTGYNEQFF. Using reference TRBV7-3 and TRBJ2-1 for the parts outside the CDR3, the full variable domain is GAGVSQTPSNKVTEKGKYVELRCDPISGHTALYWYRQSLGQGPEFLIYFQGTGAADDSGLPNDRFFAVRPEGSVSTLKIQRTERGDSAVYLCASSLIPRTGYNEQFFGPGTRLTVL.

A few counts support this clone. V gene TRBV10-3 combines with J gene TRBJ1-5; D remains ambiguous. The CDR3 contains 13 residues. CDR1 is ENHRY, CDR2 SYGVKD, per germline. V lost 5 bases to trimming and J lost 0 bases, with 5 bases between them. The CDR3 region has the DNA TGTGCCATCAGTCAGAATAGCAATCAGCCCCAGCATTTT. It specifies CAISQNSNQPQHF.

The chain carries TRBV11-2 and TRBJ2-4; possibly TRBD2 for D (6 bases). The CDR3 runs 17 residues. The V gene's germline CDR1 is SGHAT and CDR2 FQNNGV. V was cut by 2 bases and J by 0 bases, with 14 bases left in between. The CDR3 loop is CASSLSEGNLAKNIQYF. Here the CDR3 DNA reads TGTGCCAGCAGCTTATCGGAGGGAAATCTAGCCAAAAACATTCAGTACTTC.

V is TRBV7-2 and J is TRBJ2-2, with D perhaps matching TRBD1 (6 bases). The CDR3 sequence is 14 residues long. Trimming cost V 1 base and J 8 bases, with 11 bases left between them. Germline assignment: CDR1 SGHTA and CDR2 FQGNSA. As DNA, the CDR3 is TGTGCCAGCAGCTTAGTACAGGGTTCTGGGGAGCTGTTTTTT. Amino acid sequence: CASSLVQGSGELFF.

The chain is built from TRBV7-9 and TRBJ1-4; D is unclear. The CDR3 covers 15 residues. Trimming removed 3 bases at V and 7 bases at J, with 15 bases between. CDR1 SEHNR and CDR2 FQNEAQ come from the germline V gene (reference sequence). CDR3: CASSLDHPLSEKLFF. In DNA, the CDR3 is TGTGCCAGCAGCTTGGATCACCCTTTAAGTGAAAAACTGTTTTTT.

This sequence joins TRBV28 and TRBJ2-1; TRBD1 is a possible D gene (6 bases). The V end was cut by 2 bases, the J end by 8 bases, with 7 bases between. The CDR3 is 12 residues long. Per germline, CDR1 MDHEN and CDR2 SYDVKM. In DNA form, the CDR3 reads TGTGCCAGCAGTTTAAGGGGGTATGAGCAGTTCTTC. This codes for CASSLRGYEQFF.

The V and J genes are TRBV18 and TRBJ1-4; TRBD1 might be the D (6 bases). The CDR3 covers 15 residues. The V end was cut by 3 bases, the J end by 1 base, with 9 bases between. Germline V lookup: CDR1 KGHSH, CDR2 LQKENI. CDR3 sequence reads: CASSPRGGTNEKLFF. DNA for the CDR3: TGTGCCAGCTCACCCAGGGGTGGAACTAATGAAAAACTGTTTTTT.

The chain employs TRBV18 and TRBJ2-7, with 7 positions matching TRBD1. Losses at the gene ends were 3 bases for V and 1 base for J; bases not matched to a gene: 6. The length of the CDR3 is 15 residues. Germline V lookup: CDR1 KGHSH, CDR2 LQKENI. DNA for the CDR3: TGTGCCAGCTCACCGGGGACAGCAAAATCCTACGAGCAGTACGTC. Translation gives CASSPGTAKSYEQYV.

V usage is TRBV19 and J usage is TRBJ2-3, with D unresolved. The CDR3 is 12 residues long. Germline V CDR1 and CDR2: LNHDA, SQIVND (reference sequence). Trimming stripped 8 bases from V and 2 bases from J, with 8 bases between. CDR3 bases: TGTGCCAGTGGACCCTTCACAGATACGCAGTATTTT. Amino acid sequence: CASGPFTDTQYF.

The chain employs TRBV15 and TRBJ1-1; D gene ambiguous. Germline assignment: CDR1 LNHNV and CDR2 YYDKDF (reference sequence). The V gene lost 1 base and the J gene lost 10 bases, with 16 bases spanning the gap. The CDR3 consists of 14 residues. The CDR3 DNA reads as TGTGCCACCAGCAGAGGCGGGGAAGTATTAGTAGCTTTCTTT. It translates to CATSRGGEVLVAFF.

J is TRBJ2-6 and V is TRBV9; D call uncertain. V was pared by 0 bases and J by 1 base, with 2 bases between. Germline CDR1 is SGDLS and CDR2 is YYNGEE. The CDR3 consists of 14 residues. CDR3 DNA: TGTGCCAGCAGCGTAGATTCTGGGGCCAACGTCCTGACTTTC. Translation: CASSVDSGANVLTF.

The gene calls are TRBV6-5 and TRBJ2-3; TRBD1 might be the D (6 bases). Trimming took off 0 bases at V and 1 base at J, with 11 bases between the two ends. The CDR3 extends over 16 amino acids. CDR1 is MNHEY, CDR2 SVGAGI, per germline. Here the CDR3 DNA reads TGTGCCAGCAGTTACTCACAGGGAAGGGGCACAGATACGCAGTATTTT. It yields the protein CASSYSQGRGTDTQYF.

The chain recombines TRBV3-1 (or the pseudogene TRBV3-2) with TRBJ1-2, with D unresolved. The V end lost 0 bases, the J end lost 6 bases, and 20 bases lay between the germline ends. The CDR3 has 17 amino acids. From germline, CDR1 is LGHDT and CDR2 YNNKEL (reference sequence). CDR3 sequence (DNA): TGTGCCAGCAGCCAAGATAAAACCAGTATACGGCTTCATGGCTACACCTTC. Translating gives CASSQDKTSIRLHGYTF.

The chain couples TRBV9 to TRBJ2-5, with D unclear. The V gene lost 0 bases and the J gene lost 1 base, with 4 bases spanning the gap. This CDR3 is built from 13 residues. Germline lookup yields CDR1 SGDLS and CDR2 YYNGEE. In DNA, the CDR3 is TGTGCCAGCAGCGTAGGAGTCCAAGAGACCCAGTACTTC. This gives the protein CASSVGVQETQYF.

CDR3 loop: CASSSPFAGGTGELFF. The CDR3 coding sequence is TGTGCCAGCAGCTCCCCTTTTGCGGGGGGGACCGGGGAGCTGTTTTTT. This chain uses TRBV7-2 with TRBJ2-2; 9 bases match TRBD2. The CDR3 sequence is 16 residues long. V lost 4 bases and J lost 5; bases outside the gene matches: 8. CDR1 and CDR2 from the germline V gene are SGHTA and FQGNSA.

The CDR3 spells CATSRVLQGAFGELFF. The CDR3 nucleotides are TGTGCCACCAGCAGAGTCCTACAGGGGGCTTTCGGGGAGCTGTTTTTT. V is TRBV15 and J is TRBJ2-2; 9 nucleotides line up with TRBD1. Germline CDR1 LNHNV, CDR2 YYDKDF (reference sequence). CDR3 size: 16 residues. After removal of 1 base from V and 7 bases from J, the junction contained 7 bases not matched to a gene.

The CDR3 protein is CASSQGREQYF. The CDR3 DNA follows: TGCGCCAGCAGCCAAGGTCGCGAGCAGTACTTC. V usage is TRBV4-1 and J usage is TRBJ2-7; no reliable D call. V was pared by 1 base and J by 6 bases, with 4 bases between. Germline V gives CDR1 MGHRA, CDR2 YSYEKL. The CDR3 has 11 amino acids.

The table lists this clone with a count of one. The chain joins TRBV7-8 to TRBJ2-7; 12 bases fit TRBD1. Germline CDR1 SGHVS, CDR2 FQNEAQ. The V and J ends lost 1 base and 8 bases, in that order; junction bases with no gene match: 15. This CDR3 spans 18 amino acids. The CDR3 nucleotides are TGTGCCAGCAGCTTAGAGTGCCCCGGGACAGGGGGCCTGATTCAGCAGTACGTC. Its translation: CASSLECPGTGGLIQQYV.

The V call is TRBV2, the J call TRBJ1-3; the D gene is possibly TRBD1 (6 bases). CDR1 is SNHLY, CDR2 FYNNEI, per germline. CDR3 length: 16 residues. Trimming took 3 bases from V and 3 from J, leaving 15 bases between them. CDR3 nucleotides: TGTGCCAGCAGTGACCAGGGGACCCGGGTTGGAAACACCATATATTTT. Amino acids: CASSDQGTRVGNTIYF.

The CDR3 coding sequence is TGTGCCAGCAGGGAGGTTGAGGGCGCGGTCTATGGCTACACCTTC. It yields the protein CASREVEGAVYGYTF. The V call is TRBV6-5, the J call TRBJ1-2; D is unclear. CDR3 size: 15 residues. The V gene lost 6 bases and the J gene lost 4 bases, with 18 bases spanning the gap. Germline CDR1 reads MNHEY; CDR2 reads SVGAGI.

This chain links TRBV12-3 or TRBV12-4 with TRBJ2-2; D gene unclear. This CDR3 contains 10 residues. V lost 3 bases, J lost 8 bases, and 1 base lay in between. CDR3 bases: TGTGCCAGCAGTTTGGGGGAGCTGTTTTTT. It codes for CASSLGELFF.